This TCR beta chain stems from a study of blood T cell repertoires in COVID-19. Overall study context: COVID-19 samples, acute and convalescent, were from the United States, Italy and Spain. The analysed material was cDNA or gDNA that came from T cells, B-cell-depleted T cells, or PBMCs.

Germline V gives CDR1 MDHEN, CDR2 SYDVKM. V was clipped by 2 bases and J by 8 bases, with 10 bases between them. CDR3 length: 13 residues. In the authors' methods: Scientists estimated how many nucleated cells there were by amplifying reference gene primers. Assay: immunoSEQ multiplex PCR; the TCRdb copy retains only in-frame clones and omits some. For V, J and clone size, that table is used; D and trimming come from the DNA. Of fewer than 150,000 clones detected, approximately 84% appear once; the ten largest clones hold roughly 10%. The chain couples TRBV28 to TRBJ1-3; no firm D call. This clonotype originated in a woman older than 75 in a cohort sampled during active or convalescent COVID-19. Sequencing input: peripheral blood. This CDR3 is CASSLDQAHTIYF. DNA of the CDR3: TGTGCCAGCAGTTTAGATCAGGCGCACACCATATATTTT.